This T cell receptor beta chain was sequenced in a study of T cell responses to AZD1222 COVID-19 vaccine. Study context: Pooling was applied to second doses at about 4 or about 12 weeks.

The CDR3 covers 15 residues. The germline CDR1 and CDR2 sequences are SGHVS and FQNEAQ. V was pared by 9 bases and J by 0 bases, with 16 bases between. TCRdb keeps only in-frame clones here, not all; method: immunoSEQ multiplex PCR. Among 100,000 to 150,000 clones listed, around nine tenths were seen once. As regards this clone: Antigen unknown.

Study-wide results and caveats: Following two doses of AZD1222, Spike-specific TCR breadth and depth rose.

The sequences come from peripheral blood, collected on day 0 of AZD1222 vaccination. The chain is built from TRBV7-8 and TRBJ2-3, with D possibly TRBD1 on 5 matching bases. The TCR sequence derives from an adult in good health. CDR3 in DNA: TGTGCCAGTAACCAGGGTCCCTCTAGCACAGATACGCAGTATTTT. Amino acids: CASNQGPSSTDTQYF.